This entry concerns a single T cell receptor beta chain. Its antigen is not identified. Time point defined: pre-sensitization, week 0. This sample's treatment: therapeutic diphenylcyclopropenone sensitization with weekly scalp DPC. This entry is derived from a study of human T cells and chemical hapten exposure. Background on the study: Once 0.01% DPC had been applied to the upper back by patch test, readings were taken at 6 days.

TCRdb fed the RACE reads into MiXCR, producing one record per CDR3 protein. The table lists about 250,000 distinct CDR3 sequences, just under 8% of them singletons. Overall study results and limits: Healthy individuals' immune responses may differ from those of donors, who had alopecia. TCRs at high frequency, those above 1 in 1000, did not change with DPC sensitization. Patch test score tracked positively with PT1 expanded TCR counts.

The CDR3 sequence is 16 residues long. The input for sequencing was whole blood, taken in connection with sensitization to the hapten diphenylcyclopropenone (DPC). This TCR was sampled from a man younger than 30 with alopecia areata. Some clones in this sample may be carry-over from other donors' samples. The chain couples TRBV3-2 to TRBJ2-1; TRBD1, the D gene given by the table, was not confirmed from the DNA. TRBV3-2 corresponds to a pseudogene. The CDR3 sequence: CASSLLTGTGDNEQFF. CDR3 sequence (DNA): TGTGCCAGCAGCCTACTCACCGGGACGGGGGACAATGAGCAGTTCTTC.